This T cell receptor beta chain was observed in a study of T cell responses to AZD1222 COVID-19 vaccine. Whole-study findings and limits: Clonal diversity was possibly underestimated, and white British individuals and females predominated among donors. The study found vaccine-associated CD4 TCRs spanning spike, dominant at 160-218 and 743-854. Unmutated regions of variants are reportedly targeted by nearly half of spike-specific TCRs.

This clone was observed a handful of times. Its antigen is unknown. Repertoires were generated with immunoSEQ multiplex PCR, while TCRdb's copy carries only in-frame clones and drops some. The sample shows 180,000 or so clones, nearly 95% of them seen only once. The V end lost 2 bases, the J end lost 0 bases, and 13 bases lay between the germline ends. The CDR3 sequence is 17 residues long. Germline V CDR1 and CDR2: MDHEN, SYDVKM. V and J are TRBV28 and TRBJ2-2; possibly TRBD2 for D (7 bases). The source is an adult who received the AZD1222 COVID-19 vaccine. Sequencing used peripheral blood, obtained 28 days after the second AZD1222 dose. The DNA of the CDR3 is TGTGCCAGCAGTTTAAAGTGGGAGGGGGCGAACACCGGGGAGCTGTTTTTT. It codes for CASSLKWEGANTGELFF.